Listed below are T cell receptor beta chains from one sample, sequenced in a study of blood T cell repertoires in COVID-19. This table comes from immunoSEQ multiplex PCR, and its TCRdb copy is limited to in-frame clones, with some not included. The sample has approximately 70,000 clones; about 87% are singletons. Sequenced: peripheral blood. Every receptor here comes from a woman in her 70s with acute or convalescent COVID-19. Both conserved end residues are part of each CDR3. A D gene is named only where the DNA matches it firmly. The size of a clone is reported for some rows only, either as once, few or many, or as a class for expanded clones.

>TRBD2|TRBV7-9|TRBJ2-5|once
CASSLVRLAGGIEETQYF
TGTGCCAGCAGCTTAGTGCGGCTAGCGGGAGGGATAGAAGAGACCCAGTACTTC
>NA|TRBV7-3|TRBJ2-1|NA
CASSLGKSSYNEQFF
TGTGCCAGCAGCTTAGGCAAAAGCTCCTACAATGAGCAGTTCTTC
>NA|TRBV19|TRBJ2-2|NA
CASSMGTKAFSTGELFF
TGTGCCAGTAGTATGGGGACAAAAGCCTTCTCTACCGGGGAGCTGTTTTTT
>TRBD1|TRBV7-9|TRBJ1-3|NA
CASSFKGGGNTIYF
TGTGCCAGCAGCTTTAAAGGGGGCGGAAACACCATATATTTT
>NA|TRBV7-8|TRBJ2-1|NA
CASSRPAGDEQFF
TGTGCCAGCAGCCGCCCCGCAGGGGATGAGCAGTTCTTC
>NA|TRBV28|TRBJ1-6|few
CASRTLSYNSPLHF
TGTGCCAGCAGGACACTCTCCTATAATTCACCCCTCCACTTT
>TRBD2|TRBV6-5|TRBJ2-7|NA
CASGRTSDPSYEQYF
TGTGCCAGCGGGAGGACTAGCGATCCCTCCTACGAGCAGTACTTC
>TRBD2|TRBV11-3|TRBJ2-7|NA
CASSRGTSGRNEQYF
TGTGCCAGCAGTCGAGGGACTAGCGGGAGAAACGAGCAGTACTTC
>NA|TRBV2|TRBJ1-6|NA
CASSETRAPNSPLHF
TGTGCCAGCAGTGAAACCAGGGCTCCTAATTCACCCCTCCACTTT
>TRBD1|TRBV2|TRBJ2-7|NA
CASSNEQGYYEQYF
TGTGCCAGCAGCAACGAACAGGGGTACTACGAGCAGTACTTC
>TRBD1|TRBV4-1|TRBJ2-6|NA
CASSQTQGIPNVLTF
TGCGCCAGCAGCCAAACACAGGGGATCCCCAACGTCCTGACTTTC
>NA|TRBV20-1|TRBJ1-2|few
CSALLNYGYTF
TGCAGTGCCCTTCTTAACTATGGCTACACCTTC
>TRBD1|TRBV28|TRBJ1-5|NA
CASSLRQGWQPQHF
TGTGCCAGCAGTCTCCGACAGGGTTGGCAGCCCCAGCATTTT
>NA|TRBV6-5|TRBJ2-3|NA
CATTVPLWDTQYF
TGTGCCACCACGGTCCCCCTCTGGGATACGCAGTATTTT
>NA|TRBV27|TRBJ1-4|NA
CASSPSRNGNEKLFF
TGTGCCAGCAGTCCCTCCAGGAATGGTAATGAAAAACTGTTTTTT
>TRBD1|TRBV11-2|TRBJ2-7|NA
CASSLVVRSGQGTYEQYF
TGTGCCAGCAGCTTAGTTGTTCGGAGTGGACAGGGGACCTACGAGCAGTACTTC
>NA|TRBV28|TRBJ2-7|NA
CASSLVPPRGVGYEQYF
TGTGCCAGCAGTTTAGTTCCTCCCAGGGGGGTTGGCTACGAGCAGTACTTC
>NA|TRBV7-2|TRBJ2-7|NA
CASSQHSYYEQYF
TGTGCCAGCAGCCAACATTCTTATTACGAGCAGTACTTC
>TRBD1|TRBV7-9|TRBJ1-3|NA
CASSAWDRGSGNTIYF
TGTGCCAGCAGCGCCTGGGACAGGGGCTCTGGAAACACCATATATTTT
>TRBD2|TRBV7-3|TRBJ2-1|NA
CASSLLAGSYNEQFF
TGTGCCAGCAGCTTATTAGCGGGCTCCTACAATGAGCAGTTCTTC
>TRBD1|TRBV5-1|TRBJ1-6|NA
CASSPDRANSPLHF
TGCGCCAGCAGCCCGGACAGGGCGAATTCACCCCTCCACTTT
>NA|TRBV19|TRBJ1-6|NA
CASSLDSLNSPLHF
TGTGCCAGTAGCTTGGACAGCCTGAATTCACCCCTCCACTTT
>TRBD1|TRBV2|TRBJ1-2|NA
CASSWDSANYGYTF
TGTGCCAGCAGTTGGGACAGCGCTAACTATGGCTACACCTTC
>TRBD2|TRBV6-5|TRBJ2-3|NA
CASSLAGGADTQYF
TGTGCCAGCAGCCTAGCGGGAGGGGCAGATACGCAGTATTTT
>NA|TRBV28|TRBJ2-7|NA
CASSFGQGNYEQYF
TGTGCCAGCAGTTTTGGCCAGGGGAACTACGAGCAGTACTTC
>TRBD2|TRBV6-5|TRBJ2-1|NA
CASSYWSSGGQEQFF
TGTGCCAGCAGTTACTGGTCTAGCGGGGGGCAGGAGCAGTTCTTC
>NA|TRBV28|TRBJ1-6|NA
CASFSGYNSPLHF
TGTGCCAGCTTCAGTGGCTATAATTCACCCCTCCACTTT
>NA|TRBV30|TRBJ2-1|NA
CAWEYGTGNEQFF
TGTGCCTGGGAATACGGAACAGGAAATGAGCAGTTCTTC
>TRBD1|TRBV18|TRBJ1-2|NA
CASSPDRGANYGYTF
TGTGCCAGCTCACCGGACAGGGGAGCTAACTATGGCTACACCTTC
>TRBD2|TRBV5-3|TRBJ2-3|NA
CARSLAGLAAGYDTQYF
TGTGCCAGAAGCTTGGCCGGACTAGCGGCGGGGTATGATACGCAGTATTTT
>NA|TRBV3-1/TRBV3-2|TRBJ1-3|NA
CASSLGTLGNTIYF
TGTGCCAGCAGCCTCGGGACACTCGGAAACACCATATATTTT
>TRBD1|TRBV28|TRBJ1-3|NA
CASSLQGAPEITIYF
TGTGCCAGCAGTTTGCAGGGGGCGCCCGAGATCACCATATATTTT
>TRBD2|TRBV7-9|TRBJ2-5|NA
CASSRTSGGLHETQYF
TGTGCCAGCAGCCGCACTAGCGGGGGGCTGCACGAGACCCAGTACTTC
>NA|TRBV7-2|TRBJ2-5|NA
CASSLVGGRTVETQYF
TGTGCCAGCAGCTTAGTAGGGGGACGGACGGTGGAGACCCAGTACTTC
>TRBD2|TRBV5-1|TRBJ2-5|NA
CASSLGLAGDIQETQYF
TGCGCCAGCAGCTTGGGACTAGCGGGGGACATCCAAGAGACCCAGTACTTC
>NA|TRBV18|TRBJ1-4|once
CASSPRRELNEKLFF
TGTGCCAGCTCCCCCCGGAGGGAGCTCAATGAAAAACTGTTTTTT
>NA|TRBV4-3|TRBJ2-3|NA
CASSPRQGADTQYF
TGCGCCAGCAGCCCACGGCAGGGTGCAGATACGCAGTATTTT
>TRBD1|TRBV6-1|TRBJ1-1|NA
CASREGTGGQEAFF
TGTGCCAGCAGGGAAGGGACAGGGGGCCAGGAAGCTTTCTTT
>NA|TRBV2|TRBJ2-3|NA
CASSVQGTSTDTQYF
TGTGCCAGCAGCGTACAGGGTACTAGCACAGATACGCAGTATTTT
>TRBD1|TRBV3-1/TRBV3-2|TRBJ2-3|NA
CASSQDPKGQGWTDTQYF
TGTGCCAGCAGCCAAGATCCTAAGGGACAGGGATGGACAGATACGCAGTATTTT
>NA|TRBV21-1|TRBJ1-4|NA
CASRYRLNPGQLNEKLFF
TGTGCCAGCCGTTATCGACTCAACCCGGGACAGCTAAATGAAAAACTGTTTTTT
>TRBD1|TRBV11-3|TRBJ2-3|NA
CASSLSRTGASDTQYF
TGTGCCAGCAGCCTATCAAGGACAGGGGCATCAGATACGCAGTATTTT
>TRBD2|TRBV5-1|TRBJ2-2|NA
CASSLELAGTGELFF
TGCGCCAGCAGCTTGGAACTAGCGGGGACCGGGGAGCTGTTTTTT
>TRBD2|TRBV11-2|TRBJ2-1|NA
CASILTGLAGGYNEQFF
TGTGCCAGCATCCTTACCGGACTAGCGGGAGGGTACAATGAGCAGTTCTTC
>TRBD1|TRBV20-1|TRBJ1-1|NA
CSASDRVQAFF
TGCAGTGCCTCGGACAGGGTGCAAGCTTTCTTT
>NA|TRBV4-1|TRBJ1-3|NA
CASSQGWLRGSGNTIYF
TGCGCCAGCAGCCAAGGTTGGCTTAGGGGCTCTGGAAACACCATATATTTT
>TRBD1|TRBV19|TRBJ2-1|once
CASSITHRGRAYNEQFF
TGTGCCAGTAGTATAACCCACAGGGGAAGGGCCTACAATGAGCAGTTCTTC
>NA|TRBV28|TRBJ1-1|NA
CASSRRGGENTEAFF
TGTGCCAGCAGCCGTCGAGGGGGAGAGAACACTGAAGCTTTCTTT
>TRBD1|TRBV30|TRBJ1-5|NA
CAWSSGTGYQPQHF
TGTGCCTGGAGCTCCGGGACAGGTTATCAGCCCCAGCATTTT
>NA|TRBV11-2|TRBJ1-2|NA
CASSFMGLRNGYTF
TGTGCCAGCAGCTTCATGGGTCTGAGGAATGGCTACACCTTC
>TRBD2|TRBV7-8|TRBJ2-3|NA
CASSLQRRGGIDTQYF
TGTGCCAGCAGCTTACAAAGGCGGGGGGGAATAGATACGCAGTATTTT
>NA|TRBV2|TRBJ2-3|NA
CASRRDRPTDTQYF
TGTGCCAGCAGGCGGGACAGACCCACAGATACGCAGTATTTT
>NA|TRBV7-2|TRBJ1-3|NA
CASSLLGHISGNTIYF
TGTGCCAGCAGCTTATTGGGACACATCTCTGGAAACACCATATATTTT